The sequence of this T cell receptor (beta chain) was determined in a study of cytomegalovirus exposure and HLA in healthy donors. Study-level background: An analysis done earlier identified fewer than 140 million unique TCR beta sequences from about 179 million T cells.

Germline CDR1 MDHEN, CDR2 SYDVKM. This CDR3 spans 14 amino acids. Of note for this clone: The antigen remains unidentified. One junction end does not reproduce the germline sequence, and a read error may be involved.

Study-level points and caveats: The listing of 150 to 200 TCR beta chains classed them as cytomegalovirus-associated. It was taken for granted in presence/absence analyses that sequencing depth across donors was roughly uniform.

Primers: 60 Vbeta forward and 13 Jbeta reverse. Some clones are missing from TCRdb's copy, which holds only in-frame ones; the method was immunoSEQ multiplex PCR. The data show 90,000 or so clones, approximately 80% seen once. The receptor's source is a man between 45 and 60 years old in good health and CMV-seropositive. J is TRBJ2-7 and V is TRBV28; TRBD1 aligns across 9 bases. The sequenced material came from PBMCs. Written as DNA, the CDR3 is TGTGCCAGCAGTTCGGGGGATGCCGGGACAGGGTTCTTCTTC. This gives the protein CASSSGDAGTGFFF.